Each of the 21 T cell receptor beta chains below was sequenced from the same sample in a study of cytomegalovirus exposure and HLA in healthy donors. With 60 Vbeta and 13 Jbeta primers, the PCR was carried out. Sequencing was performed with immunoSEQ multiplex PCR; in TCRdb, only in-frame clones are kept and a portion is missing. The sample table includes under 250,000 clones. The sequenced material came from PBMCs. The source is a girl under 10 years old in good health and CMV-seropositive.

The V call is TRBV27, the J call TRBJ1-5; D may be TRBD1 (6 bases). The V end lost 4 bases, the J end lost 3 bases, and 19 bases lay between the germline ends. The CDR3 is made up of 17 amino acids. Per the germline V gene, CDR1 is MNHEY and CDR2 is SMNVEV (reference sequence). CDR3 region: CASSSADSEGFNQPQHF. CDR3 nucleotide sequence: TGTGCCAGCAGTTCCGCGGACAGCGAGGGTTTCAATCAGCCCCAGCATTTT.

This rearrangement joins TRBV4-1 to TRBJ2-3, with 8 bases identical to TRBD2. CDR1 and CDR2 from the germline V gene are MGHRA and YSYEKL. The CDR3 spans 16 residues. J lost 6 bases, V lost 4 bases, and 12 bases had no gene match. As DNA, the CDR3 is TGCGCCAGCAGCCCCACAGCCGCGGGAGGTAGGGATACGCAGTATTTT. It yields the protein CASSPTAAGGRDTQYF.

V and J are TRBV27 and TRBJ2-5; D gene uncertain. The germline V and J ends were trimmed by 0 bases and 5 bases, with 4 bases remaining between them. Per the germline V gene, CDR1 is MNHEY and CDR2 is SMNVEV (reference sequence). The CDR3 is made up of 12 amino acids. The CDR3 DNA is TGTGCCAGCAGTTTATCCGGGGAGACCCAGTACTTC. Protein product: CASSLSGETQYF.

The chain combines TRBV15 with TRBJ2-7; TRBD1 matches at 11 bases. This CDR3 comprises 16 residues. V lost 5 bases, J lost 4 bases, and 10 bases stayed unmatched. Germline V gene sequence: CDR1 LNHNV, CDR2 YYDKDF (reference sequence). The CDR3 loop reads CATSVEPGQGVYEQYF. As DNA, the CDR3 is TGTGCCACCAGCGTCGAACCGGGACAGGGGGTTTACGAGCAGTACTTC.

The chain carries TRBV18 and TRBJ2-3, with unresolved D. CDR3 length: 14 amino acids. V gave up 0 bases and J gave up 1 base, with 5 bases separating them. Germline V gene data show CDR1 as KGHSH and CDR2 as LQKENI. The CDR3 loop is CASSPPSGTDTQYF. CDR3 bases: TGTGCCAGCTCACCACCATCCGGCACAGATACGCAGTATTTT.

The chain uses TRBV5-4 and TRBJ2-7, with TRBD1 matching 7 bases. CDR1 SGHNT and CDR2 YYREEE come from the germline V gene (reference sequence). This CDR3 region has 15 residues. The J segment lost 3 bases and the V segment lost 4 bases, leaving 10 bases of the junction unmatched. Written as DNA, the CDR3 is TGTGCCAGCAGCCTCCCTTCTCGGACAGGCTACGAGCAGTACTTC. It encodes CASSLPSRTGYEQYF.

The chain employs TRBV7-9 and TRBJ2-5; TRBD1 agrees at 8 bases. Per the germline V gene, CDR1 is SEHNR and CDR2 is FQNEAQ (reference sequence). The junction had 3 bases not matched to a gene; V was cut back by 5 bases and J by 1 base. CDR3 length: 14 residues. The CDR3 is CASSPGQGQETQYF. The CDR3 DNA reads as TGTGCCAGCAGCCCCGGACAGGGCCAAGAGACCCAGTACTTC.

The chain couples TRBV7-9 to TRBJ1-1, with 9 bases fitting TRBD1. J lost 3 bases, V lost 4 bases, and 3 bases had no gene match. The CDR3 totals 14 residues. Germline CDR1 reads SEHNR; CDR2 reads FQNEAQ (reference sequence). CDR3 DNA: TGTGCCAGCAGCTCGACAGGGGGAGACACTGAAGCTTTCTTT. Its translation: CASSSTGGDTEAFF.

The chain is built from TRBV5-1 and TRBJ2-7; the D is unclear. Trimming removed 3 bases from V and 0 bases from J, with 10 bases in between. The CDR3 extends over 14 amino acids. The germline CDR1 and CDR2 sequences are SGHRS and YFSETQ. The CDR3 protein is CASSSSGSSYEQYF. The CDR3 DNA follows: TGCGCCAGCAGCTCATCGGGTAGCTCCTACGAGCAGTACTTC.

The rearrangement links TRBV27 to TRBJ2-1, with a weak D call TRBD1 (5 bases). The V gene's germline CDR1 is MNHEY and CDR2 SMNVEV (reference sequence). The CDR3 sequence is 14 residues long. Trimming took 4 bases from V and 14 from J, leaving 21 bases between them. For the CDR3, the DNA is TGTGCCAGCAGTTCAAACTTTAACAGGAATTCGGAGTTCTTC. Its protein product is CASSSNFNRNSEFF.

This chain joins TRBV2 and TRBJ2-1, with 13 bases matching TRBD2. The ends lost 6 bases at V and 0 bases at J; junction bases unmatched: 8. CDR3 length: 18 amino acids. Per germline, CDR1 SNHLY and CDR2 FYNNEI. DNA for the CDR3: TGTGCCAGCAGCGCTACCGGACTAGCGGGAGCCTCCTACAATGAGCAGTTCTTC. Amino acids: CASSATGLAGASYNEQFF.

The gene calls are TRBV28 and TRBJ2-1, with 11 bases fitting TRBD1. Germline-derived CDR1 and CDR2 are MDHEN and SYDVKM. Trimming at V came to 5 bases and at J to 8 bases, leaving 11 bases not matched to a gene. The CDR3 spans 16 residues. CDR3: CASSAPGTGGLDEQFF. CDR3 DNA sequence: TGTGCCAGCAGTGCCCCCGGGACAGGGGGATTAGATGAGCAGTTCTTC.

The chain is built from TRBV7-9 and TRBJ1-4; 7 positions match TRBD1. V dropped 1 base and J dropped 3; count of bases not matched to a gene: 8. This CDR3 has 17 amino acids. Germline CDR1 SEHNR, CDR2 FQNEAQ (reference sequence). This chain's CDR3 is CASSLGGGVAANEKLFF. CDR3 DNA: TGTGCCAGCAGCTTAGGAGGGGGCGTCGCGGCTAATGAAAAACTGTTTTTT. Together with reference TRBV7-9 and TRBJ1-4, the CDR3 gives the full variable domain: DTGVSQNPRHKITKRGQNVTFRCDPISEHNRLYWYRQTLGQGPEFLTYFQNEAQLEKSRLLSDRFSAERPKGSFSTLEIQRTEQGDSAMYLCASSLGGGVAANEKLFFGSGTQLSVL.

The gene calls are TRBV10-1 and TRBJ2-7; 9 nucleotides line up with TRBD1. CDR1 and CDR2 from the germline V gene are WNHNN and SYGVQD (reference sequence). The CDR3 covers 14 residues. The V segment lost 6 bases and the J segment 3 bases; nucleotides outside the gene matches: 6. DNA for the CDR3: TGCGCCAGCAGCCGGGGACAGGGTGGCTACGAGCAGTACTTC. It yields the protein CASSRGQGGYEQYF.

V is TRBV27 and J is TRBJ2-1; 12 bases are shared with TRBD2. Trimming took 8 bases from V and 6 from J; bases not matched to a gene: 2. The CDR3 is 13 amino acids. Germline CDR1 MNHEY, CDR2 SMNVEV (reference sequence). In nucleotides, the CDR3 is TGTGCCAGCTCACTAGCGGGAGGCAATGAGCAGTTCTTC. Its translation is CASSLAGGNEQFF.

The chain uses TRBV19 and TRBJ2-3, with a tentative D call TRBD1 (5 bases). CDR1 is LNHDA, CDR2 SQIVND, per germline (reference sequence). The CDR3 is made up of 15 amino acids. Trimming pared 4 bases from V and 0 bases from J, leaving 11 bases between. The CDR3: CASSKTAASTDTQYF. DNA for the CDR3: TGTGCCAGTAGTAAGACAGCTGCTAGCACAGATACGCAGTATTTT.

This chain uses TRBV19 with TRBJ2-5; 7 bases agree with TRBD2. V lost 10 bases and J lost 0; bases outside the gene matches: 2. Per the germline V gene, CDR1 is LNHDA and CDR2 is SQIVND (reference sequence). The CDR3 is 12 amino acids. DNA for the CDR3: TGTGCCACCACTAGCGACCAAGAGACCCAGTACTTC. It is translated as CATTSDQETQYF.

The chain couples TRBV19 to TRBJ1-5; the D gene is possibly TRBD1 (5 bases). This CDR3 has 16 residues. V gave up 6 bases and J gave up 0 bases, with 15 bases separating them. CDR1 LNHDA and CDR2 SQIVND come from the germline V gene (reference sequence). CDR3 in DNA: TGTGCCAGTAGCGAAACAGGCTGGGTTAGCAATCAGCCCCAGCATTTT. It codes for CASSETGWVSNQPQHF. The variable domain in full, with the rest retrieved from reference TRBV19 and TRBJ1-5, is DGGITQSPKYLFRKEGQNVTLSCEQNLNHDAMYWYRQDPGQGLRLIYYSQIVNDFQKGDIAEGYSVSREKKESFPLTVTSAQKNPTAFYLCASSETGWVSNQPQHFGDGTRLSIL.

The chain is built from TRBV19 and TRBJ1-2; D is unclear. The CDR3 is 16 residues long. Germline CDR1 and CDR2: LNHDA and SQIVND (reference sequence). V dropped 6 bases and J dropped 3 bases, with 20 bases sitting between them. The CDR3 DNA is TGTGCCAGTAGCCCCCACGGCGGGTATGGGGACTATGGCTACACCTTC. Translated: CASSPHGGYGDYGYTF.

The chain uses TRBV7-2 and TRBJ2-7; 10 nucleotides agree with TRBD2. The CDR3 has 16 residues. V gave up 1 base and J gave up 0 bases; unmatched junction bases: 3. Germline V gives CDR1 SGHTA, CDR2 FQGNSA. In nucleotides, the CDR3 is TGTGCCAGCAGCTTAGGCCTAGCGGGGGCCTCCTACGAGCAGTACTTC. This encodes CASSLGLAGASYEQYF.

CDR3 amino acids: CASSLGTSRSTDTQYF. CDR3 coding DNA: TGTGCCAGCTCGTTAGGGACTAGCAGGAGCACAGATACGCAGTATTTT. The chain combines TRBV18 with TRBJ2-3, with TRBD2 identical over 9 bases. Unmatched junction bases numbered 7, after V lost 6 bases and J lost 0 bases. This CDR3 spans 16 amino acids. Germline CDR1 reads KGHSH; CDR2 reads LQKENI.